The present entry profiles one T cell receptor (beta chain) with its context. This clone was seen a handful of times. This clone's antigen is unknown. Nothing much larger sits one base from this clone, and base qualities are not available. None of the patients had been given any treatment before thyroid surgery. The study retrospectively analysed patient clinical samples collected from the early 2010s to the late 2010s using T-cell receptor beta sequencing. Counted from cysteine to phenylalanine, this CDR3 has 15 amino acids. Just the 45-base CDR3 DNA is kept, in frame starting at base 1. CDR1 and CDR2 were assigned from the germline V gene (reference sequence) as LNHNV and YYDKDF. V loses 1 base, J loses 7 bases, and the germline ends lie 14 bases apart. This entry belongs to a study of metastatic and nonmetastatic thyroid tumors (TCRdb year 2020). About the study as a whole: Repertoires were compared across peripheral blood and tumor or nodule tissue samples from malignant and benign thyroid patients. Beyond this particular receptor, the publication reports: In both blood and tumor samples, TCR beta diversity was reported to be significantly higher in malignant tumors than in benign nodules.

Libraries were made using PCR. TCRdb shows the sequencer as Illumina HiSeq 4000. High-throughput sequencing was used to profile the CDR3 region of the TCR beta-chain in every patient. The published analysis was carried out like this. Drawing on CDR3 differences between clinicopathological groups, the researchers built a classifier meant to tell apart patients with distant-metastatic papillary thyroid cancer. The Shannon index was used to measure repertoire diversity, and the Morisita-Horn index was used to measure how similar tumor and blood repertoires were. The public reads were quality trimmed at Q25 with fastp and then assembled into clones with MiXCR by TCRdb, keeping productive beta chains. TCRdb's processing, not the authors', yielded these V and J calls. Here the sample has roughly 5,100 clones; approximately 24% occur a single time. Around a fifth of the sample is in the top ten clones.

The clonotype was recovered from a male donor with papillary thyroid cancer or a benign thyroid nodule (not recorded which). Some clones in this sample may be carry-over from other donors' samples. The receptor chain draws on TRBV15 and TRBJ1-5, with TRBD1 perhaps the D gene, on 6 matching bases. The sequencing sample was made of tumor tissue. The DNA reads TGTGCCACCAGCAGAGGAAAGGGGGACGGGCAGCCCCAGCATTTT. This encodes CATSRGKGDGQPQHF.